The 12 T cell receptor beta chains reported below all come from one sample, sequenced in a study of T cells in Graves' hyperthyroidism and ophthalmopathy. Amplification yielded TCR beta CDR3 regions, with RNA transcripts as the source. Researchers ran a first-round RT-PCR on the TCR CDR3 using the HTBI primer set. MiXCR, applied by TCRdb to the multiplex PCR reads, yields one record per CDR3 protein. The table includes fewer than 350,000 distinct CDR3 sequences, 15% to 20% detected once. Sequencing was carried out using blood. The receptors derive from a man in his forties or fifties with Graves' ophthalmopathy.

At least ten counts were recorded for this clonotype. The gene calls are TRBV7-3 and TRBJ1-1; perhaps TRBD1 as D (6 bases). The CDR3 is made up of 18 amino acids. Trimming shortened V by 5 bases and J by 3 bases, and 25 bases separated the two germline ends. Germline lookup yields CDR1 SGHTA and CDR2 FQGTGA. Written as DNA, the CDR3 is TGTGCCAGCAGCCGTAGTATGGTCCGCGGGGGCGAGTACACTGAAGCTTTCTTT. This translates into CASSRSMVRGGEYTEAFF.

The chain has TRBV24-1 and TRBJ1-5; 7 bases are a match to TRBD1. Unmatched junction bases numbered 11, after V lost 3 bases and J lost 7 bases. This CDR3 comprises 16 residues. Germline CDR1 reads KGHDR; CDR2 reads SFDVKD. For the CDR3, the DNA is TGTGCCACCAGTGATGACTCGGAGGGGGCCGGGCAGCCCCAGCATTTT. Translation gives CATSDDSEGAGQPQHF.

This clonotype was recorded many times. The chain recombines TRBV20-1 with TRBJ1-2; D is undetermined. The germline V and J ends were trimmed by 2 bases and 7 bases, with 11 bases remaining between them. The CDR3 is made up of 12 amino acids. Germline V gives CDR1 DFQATT, CDR2 SNEGSKA (reference sequence). The CDR3 nucleotides are TGCAGTGCTAGAAAGGCGGGGTTTGGCTACACCTTC. Its protein product is CSARKAGFGYTF.

V usage is TRBV7-9 and J usage is TRBJ2-7; 9 nucleotides line up with TRBD1. The V segment lost 6 bases and the J segment 5 bases; nucleotides outside the gene matches: 8. This CDR3 has 14 amino acids. In germline, CDR1 is SEHNR, CDR2 FQNEAQ (reference sequence). CDR3 region: CASRPGTGMHEQYF. CDR3 nucleotides: TGTGCCAGCAGACCCGGGACAGGGATGCACGAGCAGTACTTC.

This clonotype was observed a handful of times. The chain carries TRBV24-1 and TRBJ1-1; D unresolved. CDR1 and CDR2 from the germline V gene are KGHDR and SFDVKD. The CDR3 is 14 residues long. V was shortened by 3 bases and J by 6 bases, with 13 bases between the two germline ends. The CDR3 protein is CATSDTSEVAEAFF. The CDR3 DNA reads TGTGCCACCAGTGATACCTCCGAAGTAGCTGAAGCTTTCTTT.

The rearrangement uses TRBV24-1 and TRBJ2-3; 10 bases fit TRBD1. CDR3 length equals 14 residues. V shed 8 bases, J shed 2 bases, and the junction held 3 bases outside the gene matches. The germline gives CDR1 KGHDR, CDR2 SFDVKD. The CDR3 loop is CATKGTGVTDTQYF. In nucleotides, the CDR3 is TGTGCCACCAAAGGGACAGGGGTCACAGATACGCAGTATTTT.

The chain joins TRBV15 to TRBJ1-2, with TRBD1 matching over 7 bases. Germline V CDR1 and CDR2: LNHNV, YYDKDF (reference sequence). After removal of 3 bases from V and 7 bases from J, the junction contained 8 bases not matched to a gene. CDR3 length: 14 amino acids. CDR3 amino acids: CATSRQGGGAGYTF. CDR3 coding DNA: TGTGCCACCAGCAGGCAGGGGGGAGGTGCTGGCTACACCTTC.

In the case of this clonotype: Given a much more abundant clone one base away, this may be a read error. This chain joins TRBV27 and TRBJ2-3; D unclear. V lost 1 base, J lost 3 bases, and 11 bases lay in between. The CDR3 has 15 amino acids. The germline V gene has CDR1 MNHEY and CDR2 SMNVEV (reference sequence). The CDR3 here is CASSLWANGTDTQYF. The CDR3 region has the DNA TGTGCCAGCAGTTTATGGGCTAACGGGACAGATACGCAGTATTTT.

The sample holds a few counts of this clonotype. The CDR3 is CSAATGANSGFTDTQYF. As DNA, the CDR3 is TGCAGTGCTGCAACAGGGGCTAATAGCGGGTTCACAGATACGCAGTATTTT. The chain recombines TRBV20-1 with TRBJ2-3, with D possibly being TRBD1 or TRBD2 (7 bases each). Trimming pared 5 bases from V and 2 bases from J, leaving 23 bases between. Germline CDR1 DFQATT, CDR2 SNEGSKA (reference sequence). This CDR3 has 17 amino acids.

Ten or more counts support this clonotype. The J gene is TRBJ1-5, the V gene TRBV5-1; 8 bases are shared with TRBD1. Germline V gene data show CDR1 as SGHRS and CDR2 as YFSETQ. V shed 5 bases and J 5 bases; nucleotides not matched to a gene: 6. This CDR3 has 14 amino acids. CDR3 in amino acids: CASSIGQGDQPQHF. DNA for the CDR3: TGCGCCAGCAGTATCGGACAGGGCGATCAGCCCCAGCATTTT.

This clonotype was counted a few times. This sequence joins TRBV3-1 and TRBJ2-5; 12 bases are shared with TRBD2. V was clipped by 2 bases and J by 4 bases; unmatched bases: 2. The germline V gene encodes CDR1 LGHDT and CDR2 YNNKEL (reference sequence). The length of the CDR3 is 15 residues. The CDR3 loop reads CASSQPLAGGETQYF. DNA of the CDR3: TGTGCCAGCAGCCAACCACTAGCGGGAGGAGAGACCCAGTACTTC.

This clonotype was seen a few times. The V call is TRBV6-1, the J call TRBJ2-3; D is perhaps TRBD1 (6 bases). The CDR3 sequence is 15 residues long. V lost 5 bases to trimming and J lost 5 bases, with 17 bases between them. Germline V gene data show CDR1 as MNHNS and CDR2 as SASEGT. The CDR3 coding sequence is TGTGCCAGCAGTTGGACTCGTCGAGGGGGAGATACGCAGTATTTT. Amino acid sequence: CASSWTRRGGDTQYF.